This TCR beta chain was observed in a study of CD8+ T cells in alopecia areata. The study, taken as a whole, reports: Normal skin contains resident alphabeta T cells, and these are also sequenced in scalp samples. While tofacitinib was given, many expanded lesional clones persisted in scalp and blood.

As for this clone: Its cognate antigen is unknown.

RNA extraction was followed by reverse transcription into cDNA, which acted as the sequencing template. Sequencing used immunoSEQ multiplex PCR; TCRdb keeps in-frame clones, though not all of them. The sample gives some 150,000 clones, 86% of which show up once; under 15% is in the top ten. The treatment: oral pan-JAK inhibitor, 5-10 mg twice daily. CDR3 size: 12 residues. Looked up from germline, CDR1 is MGHDK and CDR2 is SYGVNS. V trimming: 7 bases; J trimming: 7 bases; junction bases outside the gene matches: 4. The chain recombines TRBV25-1 with TRBJ2-4; 7 nucleotides match TRBD2. This receptor was identified in a human donor with alopecia areata. The source was CD8+ T cells sorted from blood, collected at week 4, from a patient treated with tofacitinib. The CDR3 bases are TGTGCCAGCACCCTGGGAGGGAACATTCAGTACTTC. Protein: CASTLGGNIQYF.